The clone carrying this T cell receptor beta chain has a single count. What it binds is not known. The CDR3 has 15 residues. CDR1 and CDR2 (germline): LGHDT, YNNKEL (reference sequence). Trimming took 0 bases from V and 3 from J; bases not matched to a gene: 5. The sample is drawn from a study of T cell responses to AZD1222 COVID-19 vaccine. Study-wide findings and caveats: Mostly white British, mostly female donors; authors suggested clonal diversity may be underestimated. Compared with day 0, the breadth and depth of the Spike-specific TCR repertoire rose significantly after two doses of AZD1222.

This table comes from immunoSEQ multiplex PCR, and its TCRdb copy is limited to in-frame clones, with some not included. This table has 90,000 to 95,000 clones, over 80% appearing once. The TCR sequence derives from an adult in good health. The V and J genes are TRBV3-1 (or the pseudogene TRBV3-2) and TRBJ2-7, with 7 bases matching TRBD2. The sample here was peripheral blood, taken on day 0 of AZD1222 vaccination. The CDR3 DNA sequence: TGTGCCAGCAGCCAAGATTCAGGGAGGGGCTACGAGCAGTACTTC. As protein: CASSQDSGRGYEQYF.